Shown below are 29 T cell receptor beta chains from a single sample sequenced in a study of radiotherapy plus CTLA-4 blockade in lung cancer. TCRdb keeps only in-frame clones here, not all; method: immunoSEQ multiplex PCR. The profile shows 25,000 to 35,000 clones, over 75% of them singletons. The sample in question was peripheral blood, obtained from a patient treated with radiotherapy plus ipilimumab. Receptors were obtained from a human donor with non-small cell lung cancer that progressed on radiotherapy plus ipilimumab.

This clone occurred a few times. The gene calls are TRBV5-1 and TRBJ2-7; 8 positions match TRBD2. The junction had 4 bases not matched to a gene; V was cut back by 0 bases and J by 2 bases. The CDR3 totals 15 residues. Germline CDR1 is SGHRS and CDR2 is YFSETQ. The CDR3 is CASSLVGGGPYEQYF. The CDR3 nucleotides read TGCGCCAGCAGCTTGGTCGGCGGGGGGCCCTACGAGCAGTACTTC. The whole variable domain, remainder taken from reference TRBV5-1 and TRBJ2-7, is KAGVTQTPRYLIKTRGQQVTLSCSPISGHRSVSWYQQTPGQGLQFLFEYFSETQRNKGNFPGRFSGRQFSNSRSEMNVSTLELGDSALYLCASSLVGGGPYEQYFGPGTRLTVT.

The J gene is TRBJ1-5, the V gene TRBV7-2; D remains unclear. Germline values: CDR1 SGHTA, CDR2 FQGNSA. V was pared by 5 bases and J by 0 bases, with 8 bases between. The CDR3 sequence is 14 residues long. The CDR3 DNA reads as TGTGCCAGCAGCCCCAGTTATAGCAATCAGCCCCAGCATTTT. It translates to CASSPSYSNQPQHF. The full variable domain, completed using reference TRBV7-2 and TRBJ1-5, is GAGVSQSPSNKVTEKGKDVELRCDPISGHTALYWYRQSLGQGLEFLIYFQGNSAPDKSGLPSDRFSAERTGGSVSTLTIQRTQQEDSAVYLCASSPSYSNQPQHFGDGTRLSIL.

The rearrangement uses TRBV4-1 and TRBJ1-3, with D hard to call. V was pared by 4 bases and J by 10 bases, with 20 bases between. This CDR3 is 15 amino acids long. From germline, CDR1 is MGHRA and CDR2 YSYEKL. The CDR3 loop is CASSPDTDPDRTIYF. The CDR3 nucleotides are TGCGCCAGCAGCCCTGACACGGATCCCGATAGAACCATATATTTT.

The chain links TRBV5-1 to TRBJ1-2; 7 bases line up with TRBD1. CDR1 SGHRS and CDR2 YFSETQ come from the germline V gene. The V and J ends lost 3 bases and 3 bases, in that order; junction bases with no gene match: 5. The CDR3 runs 14 residues. CDR3 sequence (DNA): TGCGCCAGCAGCTACGGGGACAGAGACTATGGCTACACCTTC. It translates to CASSYGDRDYGYTF.

V is TRBV27 and J is TRBJ1-2; no clear D. CDR3 size: 19 residues. The ends were cut back, 3 bases at V and 4 bases at J, with 27 bases in the middle. CDR1 MNHEY and CDR2 SMNVEV come from the germline V gene (reference sequence). The CDR3 loop is CASSFRGTNGRPNRYGYTF. The CDR3 DNA reads TGTGCCAGCAGTTTCCGCGGAACGAACGGCCGCCCTAACCGCTATGGCTACACCTTC.

The CDR3 sequence: CASSKRAGGPTDTQYF. CDR3 in DNA: TGTGCCAGCAGTAAAAGAGCGGGGGGGCCGACAGATACGCAGTATTTT. The genes are TRBV5-4 and TRBJ2-3; 10 nucleotides match TRBD2. CDR1 and CDR2 (germline): SGHNT, YYREEE (reference sequence). This CDR3 is built from 16 residues. Unmatched junction bases numbered 9, after V lost 5 bases and J lost 3 bases. Variable domain in full (rest from reference TRBV5-4 and TRBJ2-3): ETGVTQSPTHLIKTRGQQVTLRCSSQSGHNTVSWYQQALGQGPQFIFQYYREEENGRGNFPPRFSGLQFPNYSSELNVNALELDDSALYLCASSKRAGGPTDTQYFGPGTRLTVL.

The chain employs TRBV19 and TRBJ1-3, with D uncertain. V was trimmed by 3 bases and J by 2 bases, leaving 8 bases between them. The V gene's germline CDR1 is LNHDA and CDR2 SQIVND (reference sequence). This CDR3 has 14 residues. This CDR3 reads CASSMRETGNTIYF. The CDR3 DNA follows: TGTGCCAGTAGTATGAGGGAGACTGGAAACACCATATATTTT.

V usage is TRBV15 and J usage is TRBJ1-5, with 9 bases matching TRBD1. Germline assignment: CDR1 LNHNV and CDR2 YYDKDF (reference sequence). Trimming at V came to 0 bases and at J to 6 bases, leaving 9 bases not matched to a gene. The CDR3 consists of 17 residues. The CDR3 spells CATSRDGDRVAFQPQHF. DNA of the CDR3: TGTGCCACCAGCAGAGATGGGGACAGGGTGGCTTTTCAGCCCCAGCATTTT.

J is TRBJ1-3 and V is TRBV6-1; possibly TRBD1 for D (5 bases). Trimming removed 8 bases at V and 1 base at J, with 12 bases between. Germline V gene data show CDR1 as MNHNS and CDR2 as SASEGT. CDR3 length: 14 residues. The CDR3 region is CASVRVPSGNTIYF. Here the CDR3 DNA reads TGTGCCAGCGTCAGGGTACCTTCTGGAAACACCATATATTTT.

The V call is TRBV9, the J call TRBJ2-2, with D possibly being TRBD2 (6 bases). Deletions cut 0 bases from V and 3 bases from J, with 12 bases between. This CDR3 comprises 16 residues. Germline CDR1 and CDR2: SGDLS and YYNGEE. CDR3 loop: CASSVAGWGDTGELFF. The CDR3 DNA sequence: TGTGCCAGCAGCGTAGCCGGGTGGGGGGACACCGGGGAGCTGTTTTTT.

This rearrangement joins TRBV9 to TRBJ1-6; TRBD1 aligns across 8 bases. V shed 2 bases and J 9 bases; nucleotides not matched to a gene: 7. Germline assignment: CDR1 SGDLS and CDR2 YYNGEE. CDR3 size: 15 residues. CDR3 coding DNA: TGTGCCAGCAGCGTTGGACAGGGTCTCTCTTCACCCCTCCACTTT. This codes for CASSVGQGLSSPLHF. Together with reference TRBV9 and TRBJ1-6, the CDR3 gives the full variable domain: DSGVTQTPKHLITATGQRVTLRCSPRSGDLSVYWYQQSLDQGLQFLIQYYNGEERAKGNILERFSAQQFPDLHSELNLSSLELGDSALYFCASSVGQGLSSPLHFGNGTRLTVT.

The chain combines TRBV5-1 with TRBJ1-4; TRBD1 aligns across 7 bases. The CDR3 spans 17 residues. The V gene's germline CDR1 is SGHRS and CDR2 YFSETQ. With 0 bases clipped from V and 8 bases from J, the junction kept 13 bases outside the gene matches. The CDR3 sequence: CASSLAPTVTGTEKLFF. Written as DNA, the CDR3 is TGCGCCAGCAGCTTGGCCCCGACGGTGACAGGGACGGAAAAACTGTTTTTT.

This clone was observed a single time. In nucleotides, the CDR3 is TGTGCCAGCAGCTTAGGGCAGGTCACCGGGGAGCTGTTTTTT. Amino acids: CASSLGQVTGELFF. The rearrangement joins TRBV7-3 to TRBJ2-2; D ambiguous. Germline CDR1 is SGHTA and CDR2 is FQGTGA. Trimming took off 2 bases at V and 4 bases at J, with 8 bases between the two ends. CDR3 length equals 14 residues.

The chain recombines TRBV7-9 with TRBJ1-1, with D perhaps matching TRBD1 (6 bases). CDR1 is SEHNR and CDR2 is FQNEAQ in the germline V gene (reference sequence). This CDR3 has 14 amino acids. V lost 2 bases and J 6 bases, leaving 13 bases between the germline ends. The CDR3 sequence: CASSLKGGKAEAFF. CDR3 in DNA: TGTGCCAGCAGCTTAAAGGGGGGGAAGGCTGAAGCTTTCTTT.

A few counts support this clone. The chain employs TRBV6-5 and TRBJ2-3; 7 nucleotides match TRBD1. V was clipped by 6 bases and J by 1 base; unmatched bases: 7. In germline, CDR1 is MNHEY, CDR2 SVGAGI. The length of the CDR3 is 15 residues. CDR3 region: CASRPRGLGTDTQYF. The DNA for the CDR3 is TGTGCCAGCAGACCGAGGGGGCTTGGCACAGATACGCAGTATTTT.

The CDR3: CASKADSTNEKLFF. For the CDR3, the DNA is TGCGCCAGCAAAGCAGACTCAACTAATGAAAAACTGTTTTTT. This sequence joins TRBV5-1 and TRBJ1-4; no clear D gene. The CDR3 runs 14 residues. Trimming removed 6 bases from V and 0 bases from J, with 9 bases in between. CDR1 is SGHRS, CDR2 YFSETQ, per germline.

The V and J genes are TRBV23-1 and TRBJ2-7; TRBD1 matches 9 bases. TRBV23-1 is labeled an ORF, and its function is uncertain. The ends lost 5 bases at V and 2 bases at J; junction bases unmatched: 4. The CDR3 is made up of 14 amino acids. The CDR3 sequence: CASSSRQGAYEQYF. The CDR3 coding sequence is TGCGCCAGCAGTTCCAGACAGGGGGCCTACGAGCAGTACTTC.

The V gene is TRBV25-1, the J gene TRBJ1-1; 9 nucleotides align to TRBD1. V lost 3 bases and J lost 10; bases outside the gene matches: 6. The CDR3 has 13 amino acids. CDR1 and CDR2 (germline): MGHDK, SYGVNS. CDR3 sequence reads: CASSDRDRDLAFF. In DNA form, the CDR3 reads TGTGCCAGCAGTGACCGGGACAGGGATTTAGCTTTCTTT.

The chain uses TRBV7-3 and TRBJ2-1; D remains unclear. The CDR3 has 13 residues. The germline V and J ends were trimmed by 0 bases and 8 bases, with 8 bases remaining between them. Per the germline V gene, CDR1 is SGHTA and CDR2 is FQGTGA. CDR3 nucleotides: TGTGCCAGCAGCTTAACATTCCAGGATGAGCAGTTCTTC. It yields the protein CASSLTFQDEQFF.

V gene TRBV18 combines with J gene TRBJ2-4; D perhaps matches TRBD2 (7 bases). The germline V and J ends were trimmed by 4 bases and 7 bases, with 23 bases remaining between them. CDR3 length: 17 residues. CDR1 is KGHSH, CDR2 LQKENI, per germline. The CDR3 sequence is CASSRSGAGQRGNIQYF. As DNA, the CDR3 is TGTGCCAGCTCACGCTCCGGAGCGGGACAACGCGGGAACATTCAGTACTTC.

The chain joins TRBV19 to TRBJ1-1; D is perhaps TRBD1 (5 bases). The CDR3 is made up of 14 amino acids. CDR1 and CDR2 from the germline V gene are LNHDA and SQIVND (reference sequence). Trimming shortened V by 6 bases and J by 7 bases, and 18 bases separated the two germline ends. The CDR3 nucleotides read TGTGCCAGTAGGGACCGGGAGGGGAGGGGTGAAGCTTTCTTT. Translated: CASRDREGRGEAFF. Full variable domain (missing parts from reference TRBV19 and TRBJ1-1): DGGITQSPKYLFRKEGQNVTLSCEQNLNHDAMYWYRQDPGQGLRLIYYSQIVNDFQKGDIAEGYSVSREKKESFPLTVTSAQKNPTAFYLCASRDREGRGEAFFGQGTRLTVV.

The chain combines TRBV4-1 with TRBJ1-2; D may be TRBD1 (6 bases). Germline V gives CDR1 MGHRA, CDR2 YSYEKL. The CDR3 contains 16 residues. Trimming cost V 4 bases and J 4 bases, with 19 bases left between them. DNA for the CDR3: TGCGCCAGCAGCCCACACGGGGGGGCGCGCTTCTATGGCTACACCTTC. It translates to CASSPHGGARFYGYTF.

CDR3 DNA: TGTGCCAGCAGCCCCCGCGCAGGGGCCTACAATGAGCAGTTCTTC. This translates into CASSPRAGAYNEQFF. The chain combines TRBV11-3 with TRBJ2-1; D is perhaps TRBD1 (6 bases). Between the trimmed V and J ends, which lost 5 bases and 2 bases, there was a span of 13 bases. The CDR3 runs to 15 residues. Germline V gene lookup returns CDR1 SGHNT and CDR2 YENEEA.

The V and J genes are TRBV4-1 and TRBJ1-4; TRBD1 matches 7 bases. Germline V lookup: CDR1 MGHRA, CDR2 YSYEKL. The V and J ends lost 0 bases and 2 bases, in that order; junction bases with no gene match: 6. CDR3 length: 17 amino acids. The DNA of the CDR3 is TGCGCCAGCAGCCAAGATCAGGGGGTTTATACTAATGAAAAACTGTTTTTT. Its translation is CASSQDQGVYTNEKLFF.

This clone appeared a few times. The chain recombines TRBV6-5 with TRBJ1-2; 8 bases are shared with TRBD1. Germline V gene data show CDR1 as MNHEY and CDR2 as SVGAGI. The J segment lost 6 bases and the V segment lost 2 bases, leaving 8 bases of the junction unmatched. The CDR3 covers 15 residues. CDR3 DNA sequence: TGTGCCAGCAGTTACGGGCAGGGGGCATATGATGGCTACACCTTC. Its protein is CASSYGQGAYDGYTF.

The CDR3 sequence: CASRSGQGTEAFF. The CDR3 DNA reads as TGCGCCAGCAGATCCGGGCAGGGAACTGAAGCTTTCTTT. The chain combines TRBV10-2 with TRBJ1-1, with D perhaps matching TRBD1 (5 bases). Between the trimmed V and J ends, which lost 6 bases and 5 bases, there was a span of 13 bases. Germline V gene sequence: CDR1 WSHSY, CDR2 SAAADI. This CDR3 has 13 residues.

The genes are TRBV6-1 and TRBJ1-2; 8 bases match TRBD1. Trimming cost V 2 bases and J 2 bases; bases outside gene matches: 10. The CDR3 sequence is 17 residues long. CDR1 and CDR2 (germline): MNHNS, SASEGT. The CDR3 bases are TGTGCCAGCAGTGAAAATACCCTCAGGGGGCTGAACTATGGCTACACCTTC. Amino acid sequence: CASSENTLRGLNYGYTF.

The chain is built from TRBV11-2 and TRBJ1-2; 9 bases match TRBD1. Unmatched junction bases numbered 7, after V lost 5 bases and J lost 6 bases. Germline values: CDR1 SGHAT, CDR2 FQNNGV. The CDR3 runs 14 residues. The CDR3 coding sequence is TGTGCCAGCAGCGGATTGGGACAGGGTAATGGCTACACCTTC. This gives the protein CASSGLGQGNGYTF. The full variable domain, with the rest looked up from reference TRBV11-2 and TRBJ1-2, is EAGVAQSPRYKIIEKRQSVAFWCNPISGHATLYWYQQILGQGPKLLIQFQNNGVVDDSQLPKDRFSAERLKGVDSTLKIQPAKLEDSAVYLCASSGLGQGNGYTFGSGTRLTVV.

This clone was counted once. The chain joins TRBV7-2 to TRBJ2-1; D gene ambiguous. V lost 5 bases, J lost 4 bases, and 9 bases lay in between. Germline CDR1 and CDR2: SGHTA and FQGNSA. CDR3 length: 13 amino acids. Written as DNA, the CDR3 is TGTGCCAGCAGCATCGCCGGTTACAATGAGCAGTTCTTC. Translated: CASSIAGYNEQFF. The full variable domain, completed using reference TRBV7-2 and TRBJ2-1, is GAGVSQSPSNKVTEKGKDVELRCDPISGHTALYWYRQSLGQGLEFLIYFQGNSAPDKSGLPSDRFSAERTGGSVSTLTIQRTQQEDSAVYLCASSIAGYNEQFFGPGTRLTVL.